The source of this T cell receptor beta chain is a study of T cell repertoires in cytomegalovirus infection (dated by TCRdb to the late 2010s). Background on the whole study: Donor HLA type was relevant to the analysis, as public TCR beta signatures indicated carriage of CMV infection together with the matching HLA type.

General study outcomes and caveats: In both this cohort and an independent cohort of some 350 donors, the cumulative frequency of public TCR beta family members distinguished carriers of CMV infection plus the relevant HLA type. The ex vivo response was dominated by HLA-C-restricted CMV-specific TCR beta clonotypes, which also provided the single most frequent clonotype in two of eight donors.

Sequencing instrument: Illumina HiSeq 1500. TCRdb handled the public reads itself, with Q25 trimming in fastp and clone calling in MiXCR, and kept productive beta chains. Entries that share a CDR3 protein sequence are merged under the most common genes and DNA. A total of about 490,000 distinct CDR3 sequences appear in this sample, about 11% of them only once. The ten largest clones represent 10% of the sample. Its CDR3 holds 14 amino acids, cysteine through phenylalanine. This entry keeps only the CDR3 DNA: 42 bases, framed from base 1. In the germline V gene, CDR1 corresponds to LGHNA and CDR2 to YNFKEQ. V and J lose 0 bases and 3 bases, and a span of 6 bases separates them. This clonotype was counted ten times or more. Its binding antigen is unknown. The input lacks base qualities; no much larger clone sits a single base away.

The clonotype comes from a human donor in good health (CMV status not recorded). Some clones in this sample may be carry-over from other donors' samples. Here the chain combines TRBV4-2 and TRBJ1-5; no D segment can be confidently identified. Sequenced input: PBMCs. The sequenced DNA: TGTGCCAGCAGCCAAGACAGTTACAATCAGCCCCAGCATTTT. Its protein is CASSQDSYNQPQHF.